The entry below gives a single T cell receptor (beta chain) sequence along with its context. Its antigen is as yet unknown. This sample is drawn from a study of shared clonotypes between healthy human individuals. Study background: Three men and a couple of women, aged 18 to 49, were donors.

Regarding the study as a whole: Sampling included only blood; tissue repertoires likely differ. The study found lower generation probabilities in non-shared clonotypes than in those shared by all four donors.

Source study methods: Filtering differed for immunoSEQ, which gave only junction sequences without quality scores. Only in-frame clones appear in the TCRdb table, and some are missing; sequencing was by immunoSEQ multiplex PCR. That table is the source of V, J and clone size, and D and trimming were worked out from the DNA. The sample holds millions of clones, over 85% seen once. CDR1 is SGHNT and CDR2 is YENEEA in the germline V gene. The CDR3 loop spans 18 amino acids. Deletions cut 5 bases from V and 1 base from J, with 18 bases between. The clonotype comes from a man aged 18 to 29 in good health. Some clones in this sample may be carry-over from other donors' samples. The chain employs TRBV11-3 and TRBJ2-6, with a tentative D call TRBD2 (6 bases). Sequencing used naive CD4+ T cells from PBMCs. Noted subset: CD45RA+ positively selected. In DNA form, the CDR3 reads TGTGCCAGCAGCCCACGTAGGGACTCAGGATCTGGGGCCAACGTCCTGACTTTC. Translated: CASSPRRDSGSGANVLTF.